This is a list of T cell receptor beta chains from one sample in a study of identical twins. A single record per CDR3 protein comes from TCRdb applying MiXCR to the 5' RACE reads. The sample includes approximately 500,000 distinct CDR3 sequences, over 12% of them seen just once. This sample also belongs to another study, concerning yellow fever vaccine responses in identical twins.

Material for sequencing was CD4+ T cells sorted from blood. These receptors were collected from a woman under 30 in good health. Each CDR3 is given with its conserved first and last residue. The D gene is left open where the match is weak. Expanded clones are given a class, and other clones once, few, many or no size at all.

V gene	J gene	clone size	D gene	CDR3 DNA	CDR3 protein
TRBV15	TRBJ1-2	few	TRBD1	TGTGCCACCAGCAGAGCCGGGACAGGGTTCAACCCGACCTATGGCTACACCTTC	CATSRAGTGFNPTYGYTF
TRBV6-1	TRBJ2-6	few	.	TGTGCCAGCAGCCTCCGTGCGGGGGGGGCCAACGTCCTGACTTTC	CASSLRAGGANVLTF
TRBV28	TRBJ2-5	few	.	TGTGCCAGCAGCACGGCCGGTTCCCAAGAGACCCAGTACTTC	CASSTAGSQETQYF
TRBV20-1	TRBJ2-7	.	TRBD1	TGCAGTGCTAGTGGGTCAGGGGGCTTCTCCTACGAGCAGTACTTC	CSASGSGGFSYEQYF
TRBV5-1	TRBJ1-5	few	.	TGCGCCAGCAGCTTTGGGGACCATAATCAGCCCCAGCATTTT	CASSFGDHNQPQHF
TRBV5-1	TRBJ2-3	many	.	TGTGCCAGCAGCTTGGACACAGATACGCAGTATTTT	CASSLDTDTQYF
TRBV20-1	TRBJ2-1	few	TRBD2	TGCAGTGCCCCCCGGGGGGGGGGGAATGAGCAGTTCTTC	CSAPRGGGNEQFF
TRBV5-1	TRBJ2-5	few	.	TGCGCCAGCAGCCAACGACAAAGAGGTTGGAGGTACCAAGAGACCCAGTACTTC	CASSQRQRGWRYQETQYF
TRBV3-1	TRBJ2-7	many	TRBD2	TGTGCCAGCAGCCTCCGAACTAGCGGTCCTACCGAGCAGTACTTC	CASSLRTSGPTEQYF
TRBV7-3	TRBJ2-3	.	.	TGTGCCAGCAGCTTAATAGGGCTTAGCACAGATACGCAGTATTTT	CASSLIGLSTDTQYF
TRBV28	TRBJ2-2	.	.	TGTGCCAGCAGTTCCGCAGGGGCGGACACCGGGGAGCTGTTTTTT	CASSSAGADTGELFF
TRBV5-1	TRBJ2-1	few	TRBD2	TGCGCCAGCAGCTTGGGACCCGCCAGCGGGAGGGCTGCGAATGAGCAGTTCTTC	CASSLGPASGRAANEQFF
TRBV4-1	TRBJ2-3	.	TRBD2	TGCGCCAGCAGCCAAGTTCCCACTAGCGGGAGGCCCACAGATACGCAGTATTTT	CASSQVPTSGRPTDTQYF
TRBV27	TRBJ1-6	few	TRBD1	TGTGCCAGCAGTTTGAGACAGGGGTCGAATTCACCCCTCCACTTT	CASSLRQGSNSPLHF